This is a list of T cell receptor beta chains from one sample in a study of T cell changes during pregnancy in multiple sclerosis. TCRdb keeps only in-frame clones here, not all; method: immunoSEQ multiplex PCR. The table has roughly 49,000 clones, roughly 92% seen once. The sequenced sample was peripheral blood, obtained after pregnancy. The receptor source for this set is a female donor with multiple sclerosis, enrolled in a pregnancy study. Both conserved end residues are part of each CDR3. A D gene is named only where the DNA matches it firmly. Rows give clone size only sometimes, using once, few, many, or a class for an expanded clone.

d_call: TRBD2
v_call: TRBV7-2
j_call: TRBJ2-7
clone_size: NA
cdr3_length: 14
cdr3_aa: CASSLARTSHEQYF
cdr3_nt: TGTGCCAGCAGCTTAGCAAGGACTAGCCACGAGCAGTACTTC

d_call: NA
v_call: TRBV7-3
j_call: TRBJ1-4
clone_size: few
cdr3_length: 13
cdr3_aa: CASSPGKNEKLFF
cdr3_nt: TGTGCCAGCAGCCCCGGGAAGAATGAAAAACTGTTTTTT

d_call: TRBD2
v_call: TRBV30
j_call: TRBJ2-1
clone_size: NA
cdr3_length: 15
cdr3_aa: CAWSGSGGYYNEQFF
cdr3_nt: TGTGCCTGGAGTGGCAGCGGGGGGTACTACAATGAGCAGTTCTTC

d_call: NA
v_call: TRBV7-4
j_call: TRBJ1-5
clone_size: NA
cdr3_length: 14
cdr3_aa: CASSFRANYQPQHF
cdr3_nt: TGTGCCAGCAGCTTCAGGGCCAATTATCAGCCCCAGCATTTT

d_call: TRBD1
v_call: TRBV12-5
j_call: TRBJ1-1
clone_size: NA
cdr3_length: 13
cdr3_aa: CASGHYQDRGAFF
cdr3_nt: TGTGCTAGTGGCCACTATCAGGACAGGGGAGCTTTCTTT

d_call: TRBD2
v_call: TRBV28
j_call: TRBJ2-5
clone_size: once
cdr3_length: 13
cdr3_aa: CASGGGYQETQYF
cdr3_nt: TGTGCCAGCGGCGGGGGGTACCAAGAGACCCAGTACTTC

d_call: TRBD1
v_call: TRBV5-1
j_call: TRBJ1-1
clone_size: NA
cdr3_length: 14
cdr3_aa: CASSSGQGQTGAFF
cdr3_nt: TGCGCCAGCAGCTCCGGACAGGGCCAAACGGGAGCTTTCTTT

d_call: NA
v_call: TRBV18
j_call: TRBJ1-6
clone_size: NA
cdr3_length: 13
cdr3_aa: CASSSREDSPLHF
cdr3_nt: TGTGCCAGCTCTTCCCGGGAGGATTCACCCCTCCACTTT

d_call: NA
v_call: TRBV29-1
j_call: TRBJ2-7
clone_size: NA
cdr3_length: 14
cdr3_aa: CSVAHRRMSYEQYF
cdr3_nt: TGCAGCGTCGCCCACAGGAGAATGTCCTACGAGCAGTACTTC

d_call: NA
v_call: TRBV2
j_call: TRBJ1-5
clone_size: NA
cdr3_length: 13
cdr3_aa: CASSGETDQPQHF
cdr3_nt: TGTGCCAGCAGTGGTGAAACGGATCAGCCCCAGCATTTT

d_call: NA
v_call: TRBV6-5
j_call: TRBJ1-1
clone_size: NA
cdr3_length: 15
cdr3_aa: CASSYNRDRNTEAFF
cdr3_nt: TGTGCCAGCAGTTACAACAGGGACCGGAACACTGAAGCTTTCTTT

d_call: TRBD1
v_call: TRBV7-3
j_call: TRBJ1-1
clone_size: NA
cdr3_length: 15
cdr3_aa: CASSLSLTGGTEAFF
cdr3_nt: TGTGCCAGCAGCTTATCCCTAACAGGGGGCACTGAAGCTTTCTTT

d_call: NA
v_call: TRBV4-3
j_call: TRBJ2-2
clone_size: NA
cdr3_length: 14
cdr3_aa: CASSQELSTGELFF
cdr3_nt: TGCGCCAGCAGCCAAGAACTGAGCACCGGGGAGCTGTTTTTT

d_call: NA
v_call: TRBV2
j_call: TRBJ1-5
clone_size: NA
cdr3_length: 14
cdr3_aa: CASSELVSNQPQHF
cdr3_nt: TGTGCCAGCAGTGAGTTAGTTAGCAATCAGCCCCAGCATTTT

d_call: TRBD1
v_call: TRBV19
j_call: TRBJ1-4
clone_size: NA
cdr3_length: 14
cdr3_aa: CASSLGQGNEKLFF
cdr3_nt: TGTGCCAGTAGTTTAGGACAGGGAAATGAAAAACTGTTTTTT

d_call: TRBD2
v_call: TRBV4-2
j_call: TRBJ2-7
clone_size: NA
cdr3_length: 19
cdr3_aa: CASSHGTSGGSILAYEQYF
cdr3_nt: TGTGCCAGCAGCCACGGGACTAGCGGGGGTTCAATCCTTGCCTACGAGCAGTACTTC

d_call: NA
v_call: TRBV7-2
j_call: TRBJ2-2
clone_size: NA
cdr3_length: 12
cdr3_aa: CASTPGVGELFF
cdr3_nt: TGTGCCAGCACCCCCGGAGTCGGGGAGCTGTTTTTT

d_call: TRBD1
v_call: TRBV30
j_call: TRBJ1-2
clone_size: NA
cdr3_length: 12
cdr3_aa: CAWRRDSLLSTF
cdr3_nt: TGTGCCTGGAGACGGGACAGCCTGTTAAGCACCTTC

d_call: TRBD2
v_call: TRBV5-5
j_call: TRBJ2-1
clone_size: NA
cdr3_length: 15
cdr3_aa: CASSLSGGAVSEQFF
cdr3_nt: TGTGCCAGCAGTCTTAGCGGGGGGGCCGTTAGTGAGCAGTTCTTC

d_call: NA
v_call: TRBV5-6
j_call: TRBJ1-1
clone_size: NA
cdr3_length: 13
cdr3_aa: CASSLQGSLEAFF
cdr3_nt: TGTGCCAGCAGTCTACAGGGATCCCTTGAAGCTTTCTTT

d_call: TRBD1
v_call: TRBV25-1
j_call: TRBJ1-1
clone_size: NA
cdr3_length: 13
cdr3_aa: CASSSRDRAAAFF
cdr3_nt: TGTGCCAGCTCGTCCCGGGACAGGGCAGCGGCTTTCTTT

d_call: NA
v_call: TRBV20-1
j_call: TRBJ2-3
clone_size: NA
cdr3_length: 11
cdr3_aa: CSASTSNAQYF
cdr3_nt: TGCAGTGCTTCTACTAGCAATGCGCAGTATTTT

d_call: NA
v_call: TRBV19
j_call: TRBJ2-7
clone_size: NA
cdr3_length: 15
cdr3_aa: CASSVVGGARAEQYF
cdr3_nt: TGTGCCAGTAGTGTCGTAGGGGGGGCGCGGGCCGAGCAGTACTTC

d_call: NA
v_call: TRBV7-2
j_call: TRBJ2-5
clone_size: NA
cdr3_length: 15
cdr3_aa: CASSSAGGVGETQYF
cdr3_nt: TGTGCCAGCAGCTCAGCCGGCGGGGTGGGGGAGACCCAGTACTTC

d_call: NA
v_call: TRBV2
j_call: TRBJ2-2
clone_size: NA
cdr3_length: 14
cdr3_aa: CASVWDSNTGELFF
cdr3_nt: TGTGCCAGCGTCTGGGACTCGAACACCGGGGAGCTGTTTTTT

d_call: NA
v_call: TRBV15
j_call: TRBJ2-7
clone_size: once
cdr3_length: 13
cdr3_aa: CATSKVSSYEQYF
cdr3_nt: TGTGCCACCAGCAAAGTCAGCTCCTACGAGCAGTACTTC

d_call: TRBD1
v_call: TRBV9
j_call: TRBJ1-2
clone_size: NA
cdr3_length: 15
cdr3_aa: CASSVGQGWTYGYTF
cdr3_nt: TGTGCCAGCAGCGTGGGACAGGGGTGGACCTATGGCTACACCTTC

d_call: TRBD2
v_call: TRBV2
j_call: TRBJ2-5
clone_size: NA
cdr3_length: 15
cdr3_aa: CASSVMRGSGKTQYF
cdr3_nt: TGTGCCAGCAGTGTTATGCGGGGGTCCGGGAAGACCCAGTACTTC

d_call: TRBD1
v_call: TRBV6-5
j_call: TRBJ1-2
clone_size: NA
cdr3_length: 15
cdr3_aa: CASSSETGGRDGYTF
cdr3_nt: TGTGCCAGCAGTTCCGAGACAGGGGGCAGGGATGGCTACACCTTC

d_call: NA
v_call: TRBV6-6
j_call: TRBJ1-1
clone_size: NA
cdr3_length: 12
cdr3_aa: CASTQGLTEAFF
cdr3_nt: TGTGCCAGCACGCAGGGGCTGACTGAAGCTTTCTTT

d_call: NA
v_call: TRBV5-4
j_call: TRBJ2-1
clone_size: NA
cdr3_length: 12
cdr3_aa: CASSWGRGREVF
cdr3_nt: TGTGCCAGCAGCTGGGGGCGGGGGAGAGAGGTCTTC

d_call: TRBD1
v_call: TRBV4-3
j_call: TRBJ1-2
clone_size: NA
cdr3_length: 16
cdr3_aa: CASSHGGTGGVYGYTF
cdr3_nt: TGCGCCAGCAGCCATGGGGGAACAGGGGGCGTCTATGGCTACACCTTC

d_call: NA
v_call: TRBV29-1
j_call: TRBJ1-2
clone_size: NA
cdr3_length: 13
cdr3_aa: CSTEGGRASGYTF
cdr3_nt: TGCAGCACCGAGGGAGGCAGGGCCTCGGGCTACACCTTC

d_call: TRBD2
v_call: TRBV7-2
j_call: TRBJ2-5
clone_size: NA
cdr3_length: 18
cdr3_aa: CASSLALTSVPARETQYF
cdr3_nt: TGTGCCAGCAGCTTAGCACTGACTAGCGTCCCCGCTCGAGAGACCCAGTACTTC

d_call: TRBD1
v_call: TRBV2
j_call: TRBJ2-7
clone_size: NA
cdr3_length: 15
cdr3_aa: CASSEQGVISYEQYF
cdr3_nt: TGTGCCAGCAGTGAACAGGGGGTCATCTCCTACGAGCAGTACTTC

d_call: TRBD2
v_call: TRBV19
j_call: TRBJ2-6
clone_size: NA
cdr3_length: 16
cdr3_aa: CASSIGGGAGANVLTF
cdr3_nt: TGTGCCAGTAGTATAGGGGGGGGTGCGGGGGCCAACGTCCTGACTTTC

d_call: NA
v_call: TRBV21-1
j_call: TRBJ1-1
clone_size: NA
cdr3_length: 13
cdr3_aa: CAISTSGGTEAFF
cdr3_nt: TGTGCCATTTCAACCAGTGGGGGGACTGAAGCTTTCTTT

d_call: TRBD1
v_call: TRBV6-1
j_call: TRBJ2-2
clone_size: NA
cdr3_length: 14
cdr3_aa: CASGRGLDTGELFF
cdr3_nt: TGTGCCAGCGGCAGGGGGCTTGACACCGGGGAGCTGTTTTTT

d_call: TRBD1
v_call: TRBV7-8
j_call: TRBJ1-1
clone_size: NA
cdr3_length: 16
cdr3_aa: CASSPRDSSRNTEAFF
cdr3_nt: TGTGCCAGCAGCCCGAGGGACAGCTCAAGGAACACTGAAGCTTTCTTT

d_call: TRBD1
v_call: TRBV5-4
j_call: TRBJ2-7
clone_size: NA
cdr3_length: 16
cdr3_aa: CASSSRRTGGDYEQYF
cdr3_nt: TGTGCCAGCAGTTCTCGTCGGACAGGGGGCGATTACGAGCAGTACTTC

d_call: TRBD1
v_call: TRBV19
j_call: TRBJ2-6
clone_size: NA
cdr3_length: 15
cdr3_aa: CASWPNRDSPIVLTF
cdr3_nt: TGTGCCAGTTGGCCCAACCGGGACAGTCCCATCGTCCTGACTTTC

d_call: NA
v_call: TRBV6-5
j_call: TRBJ2-7
clone_size: NA
cdr3_length: 15
cdr3_aa: CASSYGDGGGYEQYF
cdr3_nt: TGTGCCAGCAGTTACGGTGATGGGGGAGGTTACGAGCAGTACTTC

d_call: TRBD2
v_call: TRBV2
j_call: TRBJ2-3
clone_size: once
cdr3_length: 14
cdr3_aa: CASSEGLAGNTQYF
cdr3_nt: TGTGCCAGCAGTGAGGGACTAGCGGGGAATACGCAGTATTTT